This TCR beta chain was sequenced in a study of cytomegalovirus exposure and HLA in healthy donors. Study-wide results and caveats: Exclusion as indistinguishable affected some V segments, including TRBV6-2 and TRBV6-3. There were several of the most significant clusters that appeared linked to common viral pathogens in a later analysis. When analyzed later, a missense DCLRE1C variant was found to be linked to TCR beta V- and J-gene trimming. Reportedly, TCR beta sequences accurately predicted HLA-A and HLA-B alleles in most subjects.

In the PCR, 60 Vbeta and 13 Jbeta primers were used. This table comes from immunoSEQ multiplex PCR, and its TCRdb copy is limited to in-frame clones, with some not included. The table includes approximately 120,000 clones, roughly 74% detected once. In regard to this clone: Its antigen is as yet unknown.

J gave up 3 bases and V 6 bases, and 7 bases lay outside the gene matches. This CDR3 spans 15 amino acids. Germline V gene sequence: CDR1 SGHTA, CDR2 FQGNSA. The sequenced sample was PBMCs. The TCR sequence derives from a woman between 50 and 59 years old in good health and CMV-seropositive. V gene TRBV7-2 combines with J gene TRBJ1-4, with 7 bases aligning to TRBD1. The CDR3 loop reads CASRVRQGSNEKLFF. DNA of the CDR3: TGTGCCAGCAGGGTCAGACAGGGATCTAATGAAAAACTGTTTTTT.